This TCR beta chain is drawn from a study of blood T cell repertoires in COVID-19. Whole-study context: The study drew acute and convalescent COVID-19 samples from the United States, Italy and Spain. From T cells, B-cell-depleted T cells, or PBMCs came the material, which was cDNA or gDNA.

CDR1 and CDR2 from the germline V gene are SGHRS and YFSETQ. V dropped 4 bases and J dropped 0; count of bases not matched to a gene: 5. The CDR3 is 15 residues long. Authors' processing steps: Scientists estimated how many nucleated cells there were by amplifying reference gene primers. Profiled with immunoSEQ multiplex PCR; TCRdb holds only in-frame clones, not every one. V, J and clone size derive from that table, while D and trimming were established from the DNA sequence. The data show about 250,000 clones, with around 85% seen just once and roughly 6.4% held by the top ten. The chain has TRBV5-1 and TRBJ2-7, with 9 bases identical to TRBD1. This TCR came from a woman aged 55-69 years with active or convalescent COVID-19. What was sequenced was peripheral blood. In nucleotides, the CDR3 is TGCGCCAGCAGCCCTGGACAGGGGTTCTCCTACGAGCAGTACTTC. Protein: CASSPGQGFSYEQYF.